This T cell receptor (beta chain) was sequenced during a study of regulatory T cells in long-lasting Graves disease. Time point denoted: newly diagnosed GD, antithyroid drugs for less than 3 months. Scientists built the TCR library using RNA that was extracted from PBMCs. Relying on iRepertoire HTBI primers and Arm-PCR of CDR3 regions, the team built TCR beta libraries. MiXCR, applied by TCRdb to the multiplex PCR reads, yields one record per CDR3 protein. Here the sample spans 400,000 to 550,000 distinct CDR3 sequences, 16% being singletons. This clonotype has ten or more counts. Per the germline V gene, CDR1 is SEHNR and CDR2 is FQNEAQ (reference sequence). The CDR3 is made up of 15 amino acids. With 5 bases clipped from V and 0 bases from J, the junction kept 5 bases outside the gene matches. This sample also belongs to another study, concerning T cells in Graves' hyperthyroidism and ophthalmopathy. As that study records: Graves' hyperthyroidism is called stable when ophthalmopathy does not progress within 18 months.

The sequences come from peripheral blood mononuclear cells (PBMCs), collected at new diagnosis, from a patient treated with antithyroid drugs. The J gene is TRBJ2-5, the V gene TRBV7-9; 8 bases are shared with TRBD1. This receptor was taken from a woman aged 25-40 years with Graves disease. The CDR3 region is CASSPDRAYQETQYF. The CDR3 DNA sequence: TGTGCCAGCAGCCCGGACAGGGCCTACCAAGAGACCCAGTACTTC. Full variable domain (outside the CDR3, taken from reference TRBV7-9 and TRBJ2-5): DTGVSQNPRHKITKRGQNVTFRCDPISEHNRLYWYRQTLGQGPEFLTYFQNEAQLEKSRLLSDRFSAERPKGSFSTLEIQRTEQGDSAMYLCASSPDRAYQETQYFGPGTRLLVL.